This section outlines one T cell receptor beta chain sequence together with its context. Its specificity is unknown. This record belongs to a study of cytomegalovirus exposure and HLA in healthy donors. Study results and limitations: Most subjects' HLA-A and HLA-B alleles were reportedly predicted from TCR beta sequences.

The PCR used 60 Vbeta and 13 Jbeta primers. The method was immunoSEQ multiplex PCR; TCRdb's version includes in-frame clones alone and lacks a portion of them. The table shows about 140,000 clones, with over 80% occurring only once. This CDR3 spans 16 amino acids. Trimming pared 1 base from V and 5 bases from J, leaving 14 bases between. CDR1 and CDR2 from the germline V gene are SGHTA and FQGNSA. This TCR came from a female donor in good health and CMV-seronegative. The chain recombines TRBV7-2 with TRBJ2-2, with D possibly matching TRBD1 (6 bases). The sequenced material came from PBMCs. DNA of the CDR3: TGTGCCAGCAGCTTAGGATCGGGCAGGGGAACCGGGGAGCTGTTTTTT. As protein: CASSLGSGRGTGELFF. The full variable domain, its missing parts supplied by reference TRBV7-2 and TRBJ2-2, is GAGVSQSPSNKVTEKGKDVELRCDPISGHTALYWYRQSLGQGLEFLIYFQGNSAPDKSGLPSDRFSAERTGGSVSTLTIQRTQQEDSAVYLCASSLGSGRGTGELFFGEGSRLTVL.